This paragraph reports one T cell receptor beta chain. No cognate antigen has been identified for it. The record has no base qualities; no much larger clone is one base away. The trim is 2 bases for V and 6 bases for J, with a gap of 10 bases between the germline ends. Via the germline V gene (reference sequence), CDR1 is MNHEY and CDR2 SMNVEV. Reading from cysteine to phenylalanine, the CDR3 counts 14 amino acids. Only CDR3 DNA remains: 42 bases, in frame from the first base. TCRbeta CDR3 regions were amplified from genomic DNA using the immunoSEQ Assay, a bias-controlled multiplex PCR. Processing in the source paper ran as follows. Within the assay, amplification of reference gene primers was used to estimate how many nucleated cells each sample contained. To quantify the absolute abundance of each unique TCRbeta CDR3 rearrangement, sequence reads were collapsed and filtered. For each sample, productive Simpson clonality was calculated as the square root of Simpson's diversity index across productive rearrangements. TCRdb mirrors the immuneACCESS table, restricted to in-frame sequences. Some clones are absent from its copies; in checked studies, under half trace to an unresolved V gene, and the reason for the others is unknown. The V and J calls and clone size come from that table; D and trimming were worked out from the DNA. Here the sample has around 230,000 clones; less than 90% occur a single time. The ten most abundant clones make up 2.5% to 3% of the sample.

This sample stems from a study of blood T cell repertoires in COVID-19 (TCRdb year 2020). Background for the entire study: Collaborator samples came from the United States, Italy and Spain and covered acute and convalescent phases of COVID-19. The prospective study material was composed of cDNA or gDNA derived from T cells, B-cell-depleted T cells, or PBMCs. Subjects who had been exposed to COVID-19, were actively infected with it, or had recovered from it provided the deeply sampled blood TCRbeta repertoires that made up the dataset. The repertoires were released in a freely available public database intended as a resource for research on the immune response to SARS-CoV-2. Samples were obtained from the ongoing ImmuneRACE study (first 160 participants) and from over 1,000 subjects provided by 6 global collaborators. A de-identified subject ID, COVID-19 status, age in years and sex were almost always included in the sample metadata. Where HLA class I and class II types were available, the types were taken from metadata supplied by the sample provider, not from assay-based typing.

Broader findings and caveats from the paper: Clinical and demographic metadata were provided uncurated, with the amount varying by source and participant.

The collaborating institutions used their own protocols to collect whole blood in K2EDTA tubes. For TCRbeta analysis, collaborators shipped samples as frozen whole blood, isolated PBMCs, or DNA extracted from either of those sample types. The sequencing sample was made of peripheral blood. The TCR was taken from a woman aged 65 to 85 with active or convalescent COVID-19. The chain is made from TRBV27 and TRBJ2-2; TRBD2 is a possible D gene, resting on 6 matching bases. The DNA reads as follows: TGTGCCAGCAGTTTAAGAGGGGAGGCCGGGGAGCTGTTTTTT. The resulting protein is CASSLRGEAGELFF.